These 10 T cell receptor beta chains were sequenced from one sample in a study of blood T cells in healthy people across ages. Next came a second PCR, run for about 7 to 11 cycles, which used a sample-barcoded 5' primer along with a J-beta primer mix. TCRdb used MiXCR to reprocess the 5' RACE reads, holding one entry per CDR3 protein. The table shows 1.5 million to 2 million distinct CDR3 sequences, with 30% to 40% occurring only once. The sample taken for sequencing was blood. The receptor source for this set is a human donor in good health.

V usage is TRBV20-1 and J usage is TRBJ2-7; D is uncertain. Looked up from germline, CDR1 is DFQATT and CDR2 is SNEGSKA (reference sequence). This CDR3 contains 14 residues. The ends were cut back, 1 base at V and 5 bases at J, with 15 bases in the middle. CDR3 DNA sequence: TGCAGTGCTAGAGTTCCCGCAGGCGCGGACGAGCAGTACTTC. This sequence encodes CSARVPAGADEQYF.

The chain recombines TRBV5-5 with TRBJ1-4; D call uncertain. V was pared by 5 bases and J by 1 base, with 12 bases between. This CDR3 has 15 residues. Germline CDR1 SGHKS, CDR2 YYEKEE (reference sequence). The DNA for the CDR3 is TGTGCCAGCAGGTCAGGACCCAGAACTAATGAAAAACTGTTTTTT. Translated, it gives CASRSGPRTNEKLFF. Looking up the rest from reference TRBV5-5 and TRBJ1-4 gives the full variable domain: DAGVTQSPTHLIKTRGQQVTLRCSPISGHKSVSWYQQVLGQGPQFIFQYYEKEERGRGNFPDRFSARQFPNYSSELNVNALLLGDSALYLCASRSGPRTNEKLFFGSGTQLSVL.

The gene calls are TRBV21-1 and TRBJ2-3; the tabulated D call, TRBD1, remains unverified against the DNA. TRBV21-1 is designated a pseudogene. This CDR3 has 12 residues. CDR3 in DNA: TGTGCCAGCAGCAAAACGGACAGCACGCAGTATTTT. Its protein product is CASSKTDSTQYF.

The chain links TRBV15 to TRBJ2-4, with D tentatively TRBD2 (5 bases). This CDR3 has 14 residues. The ends were cut back, 0 bases at V and 13 bases at J, with 16 bases in the middle. Germline CDR1 is LNHNV and CDR2 is YYDKDF (reference sequence). In DNA, the CDR3 is TGTGCCACCAGCAGAGATTTAGGATCACGAGGGCAGTACTTC. Protein sequence: CATSRDLGSRGQYF.

In its sample, this clonotype was seen a few times. The V call is TRBV7-9, the J call TRBJ2-7; TRBD2 matches at 11 bases. The CDR3 covers 15 residues. Per the germline V gene, CDR1 is SEHNR and CDR2 is FQNEAQ (reference sequence). With V trimmed by 3 bases and J by 6 bases, 7 bases remained unmatched. The CDR3 DNA sequence: TGTGCCAGCAGCTTTTATAGCGGGGGGGCGTCCGAGCAGTACTTC. It is translated as CASSFYSGGASEQYF. Full variable domain (missing parts from reference TRBV7-9 and TRBJ2-7): DTGVSQNPRHKITKRGQNVTFRCDPISEHNRLYWYRQTLGQGPEFLTYFQNEAQLEKSRLLSDRFSAERPKGSFSTLEIQRTEQGDSAMYLCASSFYSGGASEQYFGPGTRLTVT.

This rearrangement joins TRBV7-9 to TRBJ2-7; TRBD1 agrees at 7 bases. J gave up 6 bases and V 5 bases, and 7 bases lay outside the gene matches. The CDR3 is 13 amino acids. CDR1 is SEHNR, CDR2 FQNEAQ, per germline (reference sequence). In DNA form, the CDR3 reads TGTGCCAGCAGCCTGTACCGACAGGGCGAGCAGTACTTC. Encoded protein: CASSLYRQGEQYF.

In regard to this clonotype: Being one base from a much bigger clone, this may be a read error. Here the CDR3 DNA reads TGTGCCAGCAGCTTAGCGGGGGCTACTTACAATGAGCAGTGCTTC. It specifies CASSLAGATYNEQCF. The V gene is TRBV7-2, the J gene TRBJ2-1, with TRBD1 as a possible D gene (6 bases). Germline loops: CDR1 SGHTA, CDR2 FQGNSA. The CDR3 runs 15 residues.

As concerns this clonotype: A much larger clone is a single base away; this may be a read error. The rearrangement uses TRBV2 and TRBJ2-7; 8 bases match TRBD2. Near its end, the DNA agrees better with TRBJ2-5, so the J call may be wrong. The CDR3 runs 15 residues. From germline, CDR1 is SNHLY and CDR2 FYNNEI. The CDR3 bases are TGTGCCAGCAGTCTTCTTAGCGGGACCGCACAGACCCAGTACTTC. Amino acid sequence: CASSLLSGTAQTQYF.

For this clonotype: Its ends do not fully match the called genes, so a read error is possible. J is TRBJ2-5 and V is TRBV6-1, with a tentative D call TRBD2 (6 bases). The J call may be mistaken, given a closer DNA end match to TRBJ2-7. The CDR3 totals 14 residues. Germline V gives CDR1 MNHNS, CDR2 SASEGT. The CDR3 region is CVSSEGGHHYEQYF. CDR3 sequence (DNA): TGTGTCAGCAGTGAAGGAGGGCATCACTACGAGCAGTACTTC.

The rearrangement links TRBV25-1 to TRBJ2-5; 8 bases map to TRBD2. There are 15 residues in the CDR3. Trimming at V came to 8 bases and at J to 4 bases, leaving 12 bases not matched to a gene. Germline values: CDR1 MGHDK, CDR2 SYGVNS. The CDR3 nucleotides are TGTGCCAGCTCTGACTCTCGGGGGGGTAGAGAGACCCAGTACTTC. This encodes CASSDSRGGRETQYF.